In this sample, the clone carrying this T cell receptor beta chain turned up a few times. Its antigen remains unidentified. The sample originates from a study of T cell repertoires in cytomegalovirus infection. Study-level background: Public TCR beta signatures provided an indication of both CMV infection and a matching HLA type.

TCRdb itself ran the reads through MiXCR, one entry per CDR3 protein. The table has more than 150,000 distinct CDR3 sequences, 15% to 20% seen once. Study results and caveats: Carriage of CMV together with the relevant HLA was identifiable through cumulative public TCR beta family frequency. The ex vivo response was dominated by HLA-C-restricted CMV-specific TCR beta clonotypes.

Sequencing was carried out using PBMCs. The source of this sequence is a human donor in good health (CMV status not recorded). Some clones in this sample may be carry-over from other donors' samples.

In DNA form, the CDR3 reads TGTGCCAGCAGTCGGGTCACCGGCTCCTACGAGCAGTACTTC. Protein sequence: CASSRVTGSYEQYF. The chain uses TRBV6-8 and TRBJ2-7; no clear D gene. Trimming removed 5 bases at V and 0 bases at J, with 11 bases between. The CDR3 has 14 amino acids. Germline CDR1 is MNHGY and CDR2 is SAAAGT.